The 30 T cell receptor beta chains below come from one sample, sequenced in a study of immune aging and cytomegalovirus after organ transplant. Cells were captured in microwells, and libraries were made with BD Rhapsody targeted mRNA and AbSeq chemistry. TCRdb redid the calling of the single-cell sequencing reads with MiXCR, one entry per CDR3 protein. The sample lists more than 20,000 distinct CDR3 sequences; 36% were seen once. Time point specified: five sample-tagged time points from pre-transplant (day -1) to day 368 post-transplant, pooled. These TCRs are of unknown antigen specificity. The starting material was CMV peptide-activated CD4+ and CD8+ T cells sorted from blood, obtained at five time points, pooled. Documented subset: sorted CD8+CD137+ and CD4+CD154+ T cells after 12 h CMV IE-1 peptide stimulation. These receptors were collected from a female donor who had a heart transplant and CMV viremia.

This clonotype showed up many times. The chain joins TRBV20-1 to TRBJ2-7; D might be TRBD2 (5 bases). CDR1 DFQATT and CDR2 SNEGSKA come from the germline V gene (reference sequence). The CDR3 is 11 amino acids. V dropped 3 bases and J dropped 4 bases, with 7 bases sitting between them. The DNA for the CDR3 is TGCAGTGCTAGCGGGGAATACGAGCAGTACTTC. Translating it yields CSASGEYEQYF.

Comments on this clonotype: A junction boundary mismatches the germline segment, possibly from a read error. This chain uses TRBV2 with TRBJ1-5; D unresolved. The CDR3 is made up of 13 amino acids. The germline V gene has CDR1 SNHLY and CDR2 FYNNEI. CDR3 region: CASSDHLNQPLHF. The CDR3 DNA reads as TGTGCCAGCAGTGATCATCTCAATCAGCCCCTGCATTTT.

In its sample, this clonotype was seen once. V gene TRBV7-2 combines with J gene TRBJ2-7; TRBD1 agrees at 11 bases. The CDR3 length is 15 residues. Losses at the gene ends were 9 bases for V and 6 bases for J; bases not matched to a gene: 13. Germline CDR1 reads SGHTA; CDR2 reads FQGNSA. As DNA, the CDR3 is TGTGCCAGTTCGTGGGGGGACAGGGGGTTCCGCGAGCAGTACTTC. Its protein is CASSWGDRGFREQYF.

J is TRBJ2-7 and V is TRBV28; D is tentatively TRBD1 or TRBD2 (6 bases each). Trimming took off 6 bases at V and 3 bases at J, with 24 bases between the two ends. CDR1 and CDR2 (germline): MDHEN, SYDVKM. The CDR3 is 17 amino acids. DNA for the CDR3: TGTGCCAGCAGGCCGGGGACACTCGGCGGGATAGGCTACGAGCAGTACTTC. Translating gives CASRPGTLGGIGYEQYF.

CDR3: CASSPRVGQGLNEQYF. The CDR3 coding sequence is TGTGCCAGCAGCCCCCGCGTGGGGCAGGGTCTTAACGAGCAGTACTTC. The V gene is TRBV7-7, the J gene TRBJ2-7; TRBD1 is a possible D gene (5 bases). CDR3 length: 16 residues. Germline V gene lookup returns CDR1 SSHAT and CDR2 FNYEAQ (reference sequence). Between the trimmed V and J ends, which lost 5 bases and 5 bases, there was a span of 22 bases.

A few counts support this clonotype. This chain uses TRBV18 with TRBJ1-1; D perhaps matches TRBD1 (5 bases). Germline lookup yields CDR1 KGHSH and CDR2 LQKENI. Trimming took 6 bases from V and 11 from J, leaving 13 bases between them. The CDR3 covers 11 residues. Written as DNA, the CDR3 is TGTGCCAGCTCCCAACAGGACGCGGCTTTCTTT. It encodes CASSQQDAAFF.

The chain employs TRBV20-1 and TRBJ2-3; D is uncertain. Germline V gene data show CDR1 as DFQATT and CDR2 as SNEGSKA (reference sequence). The CDR3 has 12 residues. V was pared by 5 bases and J by 1 base, with 7 bases between. The DNA of the CDR3 is TGCAGTGCTCCCCCGGGCACAGATACGCAGTATTTT. Translated: CSAPPGTDTQYF.

This clonotype was found a few times. V is TRBV6-5 and J is TRBJ2-3, with D perhaps being TRBD1 or TRBD2 (7 bases each). The CDR3 length is 15 residues. Germline CDR1 and CDR2: MNHEY and SVGAGI. V was trimmed by 6 bases and J by 4 bases, leaving 17 bases between them. CDR3 in amino acids: CASSRGLGGPDTQYF. In DNA form, the CDR3 reads TGTGCCAGCAGCCGTGGACTAGGGGGCCCAGATACGCAGTATTTT.

CDR3 nucleotides: TGTGCCAGCAGTTCGAGAGAGACCCAGTACTTC. It yields the protein CASSSRETQYF. The chain has TRBV27 and TRBJ2-5, with D unclear. The CDR3 has 11 amino acids. V lost 4 bases and J lost 4, with 4 bases in between. From germline, CDR1 is MNHEY and CDR2 SMNVEV (reference sequence).

The chain recombines TRBV30 with TRBJ2-7; D may be TRBD2 (5 bases). This CDR3 is built from 12 residues. The germline V gene encodes CDR1 GTSNPN and CDR2 SVGIG (reference sequence). The germline V and J ends were trimmed by 3 bases and 5 bases, with 11 bases remaining between them. The CDR3 bases are TGTGCCTGGAGGAGGGAATTCCACGAGCAGTACTTC. This gives the protein CAWRREFHEQYF. The variable domain in full, with the rest retrieved from reference TRBV30 and TRBJ2-7, is SQTIHQWPATLVQPVGSPLSLECTVEGTSNPNLYWYRQAAGRGLQLLFYSVGIGQISSEVPQNLSASRPQDRQFILSSKKLLLSDSGFYLCAWRREFHEQYFGPGTRLTVT.

The rearrangement links TRBV6-1 to TRBJ2-3, with 7 positions matching TRBD2. V shed 4 bases, J shed 3 bases, and the junction held 4 bases outside the gene matches. Germline V CDR1 and CDR2: MNHNS, SASEGT. The CDR3 spans 14 residues. CDR3 sequence reads: CASSVWGGTDTQYF. CDR3 nucleotide sequence: TGTGCCAGCAGTGTTTGGGGGGGGACAGATACGCAGTATTTT.

The table lists this clonotype with a count of one. This sequence joins TRBV4-3 and TRBJ2-1; D may be TRBD1 (6 bases). Germline V gene lookup returns CDR1 LGHNA and CDR2 YSLEER. V was trimmed by 0 bases and J by 2 bases, leaving 14 bases between them. The CDR3 runs 17 residues. Here the CDR3 DNA reads TGCGCCAGCAGCCAAGAGGGGGCAGGGAAACCCTACAATGAGCAGTTCTTC. Translating gives CASSQEGAGKPYNEQFF.

This chain joins TRBV11-2 and TRBJ2-3; 7 bases fit TRBD2. The CDR3 spans 16 residues. V lost 5 bases, J lost 4 bases, and 12 bases stayed unmatched. Looked up from germline, CDR1 is SGHAT and CDR2 is FQNNGV. The CDR3 reads CASSHGTRGEADTQYF. The DNA of the CDR3 is TGTGCCAGCAGCCACGGGACCCGGGGGGAGGCAGATACGCAGTATTTT.

J is TRBJ2-5 and V is TRBV28, with a tentative D call TRBD2 (6 bases). The V end lost 7 bases, the J end lost 1 base, and 16 bases lay between the germline ends. The CDR3 covers 15 residues. CDR1 is MDHEN, CDR2 SYDVKM, per germline. The DNA for the CDR3 is TGTGCCAGCACTCTCGGTTGGGGGGTCCAAGAGACCCAGTACTTC. Translation: CASTLGWGVQETQYF. The whole variable domain, remainder taken from reference TRBV28 and TRBJ2-5, is DVKVTQSSRYLVKRTGEKVFLECVQDMDHENMFWYRQDPGLGLRLIYFSYDVKMKEKGDIPEGYSVSREKKERFSLILESASTNQTSMYLCASTLGWGVQETQYFGPGTRLLVL.

This clonotype was detected a few times. Given the absence of the conserved phenylalanine or tryptophan at the CDR3 end, a read error is likely. Because the CDR3's place on the DNA is in doubt, the DNA is left out and the CDR3 is given as listed by TCRdb. The V gene is TRBV5-1, the J gene TRBJ2-5. The CDR3 adds up to 13 amino acids, both ends counted. The germline CDR1 and CDR2 sequences are SGHRS and YFSETQ. CDR3 in amino acids: CASSWGVQGTRYS.

This clonotype was counted at least ten times. The chain links TRBV20-1 to TRBJ1-3, with D uncertain. V was clipped by 5 bases and J by 8 bases, with 10 bases between them. The CDR3 covers 11 residues. CDR1 is DFQATT, CDR2 SNEGSKA, per germline (reference sequence). The CDR3 reads CSAGPLDTIYF. The CDR3 DNA reads TGCAGTGCTGGCCCCCTTGACACCATATATTTT.

This clonotype was observed many times. The chain couples TRBV4-2 to TRBJ2-3; D is unresolved. CDR3 length equals 14 residues. Trimming cost V 4 bases and J 4 bases, with 12 bases left between them. Germline V gene lookup returns CDR1 LGHNA and CDR2 YNFKEQ. The CDR3: CASSRELQPDTQYF. In nucleotides, the CDR3 is TGTGCCAGCAGCCGAGAATTACAGCCAGATACGCAGTATTTT.

This clonotype showed up just a few times. The genes are TRBV12-3 or TRBV12-4 and TRBJ1-1; no firm D call. Trimming pared 6 bases from V and 3 bases from J, leaving 17 bases between. The CDR3 is made up of 15 amino acids. The CDR3 DNA reads as TGTGCCAGCAGCCGTGCTGCGGGTGGGGACACTGAAGCTTTCTTT. The encoded protein is CASSRAAGGDTEAFF.

This chain links TRBV25-1 with TRBJ1-1; no firm D call. Trimming left V 6 bases short and J 3 bases short, with 11 bases between. Germline lookup yields CDR1 MGHDK and CDR2 SYGVNS. The CDR3 contains 13 residues. The CDR3 DNA reads as TGTGCCAGCAGCTGGACTGGGTACACTGAAGCTTTCTTT. This sequence encodes CASSWTGYTEAFF.

At least ten counts were recorded for this clonotype. The CDR3 spells CASRATGEETQYF. CDR3 bases: TGTGCCAGCAGGGCCACAGGGGAAGAGACCCAGTACTTC. The rearrangement joins TRBV2 to TRBJ2-5; TRBD1 matches at 7 bases. Germline V gene data show CDR1 as SNHLY and CDR2 as FYNNEI. The CDR3 runs 13 residues. Trimming cost V 6 bases and J 3 bases; bases outside gene matches: 4.

Only a few counts were recorded for this clonotype. The chain employs TRBV24-1 and TRBJ1-2; 8 nucleotides align to TRBD1. There are 13 residues in the CDR3. The V and J ends lost 4 bases and 4 bases, in that order; junction bases with no gene match: 1. Germline-derived CDR1 and CDR2 are KGHDR and SFDVKD. The CDR3 bases are TGTGCCACCAGTGACGGACAGGGCTATGGCTACACCTTC. Amino acids: CATSDGQGYGYTF.

CDR3 bases: TGTGCCAGCAGAGCTGGGGGGAGTTCCTACAATGAGCAGTTCTTC. It yields the protein CASRAGGSSYNEQFF. The genes are TRBV27 and TRBJ2-1, with a tentative D call TRBD2 (6 bases). The germline V gene encodes CDR1 MNHEY and CDR2 SMNVEV (reference sequence). The V and J ends lost 6 bases and 1 base respectively, with 13 bases between them. This CDR3 region has 15 residues.

About this clonotype: Compared with germline, one end of the junction differs, possibly owing to a read error. The CDR3 DNA reads as TGCGTCAGCAGGGTAGGAGGTGACACCGGGGAGCTGTTTTTC. Translated: CVSRVGGDTGELFF. The rearrangement joins TRBV5-1 to TRBJ2-2; TRBD1 or TRBD2 may be the D gene (5 bases each). Looked up from germline, CDR1 is SGHRS and CDR2 is YFSETQ. The CDR3 is made up of 14 amino acids.

Only a few counts were recorded for this clonotype. The rearrangement links TRBV7-2 to TRBJ2-5, with 8 bases fitting TRBD2. Germline V CDR1 and CDR2: SGHTA, FQGNSA. The CDR3 is 15 amino acids. V dropped 1 base and J dropped 4; count of bases not matched to a gene: 5. CDR3 region: CASSLGAGGRETQYF. The DNA for the CDR3 is TGTGCCAGCAGCTTAGGGGCGGGAGGAAGAGAGACCCAGTACTTC.

There are a few counts of this clonotype. The gene calls are TRBV20-1 and TRBJ2-2; no reliable D call. This CDR3 spans 14 amino acids. Germline loops: CDR1 DFQATT, CDR2 SNEGSKA (reference sequence). The germline V and J ends were trimmed by 5 bases and 4 bases, with 14 bases remaining between them. Here the CDR3 reads CSAAQRWGTGELFF. CDR3 bases: TGCAGTGCTGCTCAACGATGGGGCACCGGGGAGCTGTTTTTT.

The chain combines TRBV6-5 with TRBJ1-5; the D is unclear. The CDR3 loop spans 14 amino acids. Germline lookup yields CDR1 MNHEY and CDR2 SVGAGI. The V end lost 1 base, the J end lost 0 bases, and 4 bases lay between the germline ends. The DNA of the CDR3 is TGTGCCAGCAGTTACTGGGATAGCAATCAGCCCCAGCATTTT. This sequence encodes CASSYWDSNQPQHF.

Points on this clonotype: This may arise from a read error, as a much more abundant clone is one base away. V and J are TRBV6-5 and TRBJ2-1; the match to TRBD2 covers 9 bases. This CDR3 has 14 amino acids. Germline values: CDR1 MNHEY, CDR2 SVGAGI. The CDR3 DNA reads as TGTGCCAGCAGACCCGGGACTAGCCTAAATGAGCAGTCCTTC. Amino acid sequence: CASRPGTSLNEQSF.

About this clonotype itself: The CDR3 end shows no conserved phenylalanine or tryptophan, and so a read error is likely. This CDR3 reads CSAGPWDAASPEAFS. CDR3 in DNA: TGCAGTGCTGGGCCTTGGGACGCAGCCAGCCCTGAAGCTTTCTCT. This chain joins TRBV20-1 and TRBJ1-1, with D perhaps matching TRBD1 (5 bases). The CDR3 sequence is 15 residues long. Per the germline V gene, CDR1 is DFQATT and CDR2 is SNEGSKA (reference sequence). V gave up 5 bases and J gave up 6 bases, with 22 bases separating them.

A note on this clonotype: Likely a read error: the CDR3 ends without its conserved phenylalanine or tryptophan. The rearrangement links TRBV5-1 to TRBJ2-7; D ambiguous. Germline CDR1 is SGHRS and CDR2 is YFSETQ. There are 14 residues in the CDR3. V shed 1 base and J shed 3 bases, with 11 bases lying between them. The DNA of the CDR3 is TGCGCCAGCAGCTTGCCATCCCCGGACTACGAGCAGTACCTC. As protein: CASSLPSPDYEQYL.

V usage is TRBV13 and J usage is TRBJ1-2, with a tentative D call TRBD1 (6 bases). Trimming stripped 4 bases from V and 8 bases from J, with 14 bases between. CDR3 length equals 13 residues. The germline CDR1 and CDR2 sequences are PRHDT and FYEKMQ (reference sequence). CDR3 coding DNA: TGTGCCAGCAGCTCCCCCAGGGGCAGGGGCTACACCTTC. It specifies CASSSPRGRGYTF. The entire variable domain, with the rest obtained from reference TRBV13 and TRBJ1-2, is as follows: AAGVIQSPRHLIKEKRETATLKCYPIPRHDTVYWYQQGPGQDPQFLISFYEKMQSDKGSIPDRFSAQQFSDYHSELNMSSLELGDSALYFCASSSPRGRGYTFGSGTRLTVV.